Included here is one T cell receptor (beta chain) sequence, with context. No antigen is known for it. Base qualities are missing; no much larger clone stands one base away. The data were obtained in a study of response to subunit inactivated influenza vaccine listed by TCRdb under 2018. Regarding the study in general: Deep quantitative T cell receptor repertoire profiling was used in the study to track responses to a trivalent subunit inactivated influenza vaccine.

The germline V gene (reference sequence) provides CDR1 SEHNR and CDR2 FQNEAQ. The CDR3, cysteine through phenylalanine, is 12 amino acids long. CDR3 DNA is the only sequence kept; it has 36 bases, read in frame from the first base. The junction shows trimming of 3 bases on V and 5 bases on J, plus 8 bases between the germline ends. What the research found in general, with its limitations: According to the authors, only a limited number of new T cells may be recruited by each seasonal influenza vaccination.

Library preparation used RT-PCR. The instrument was an Illumina HiSeq 2500. In-frame beta chains were kept once TCRdb had trimmed the public reads at Q25 with fastp and called clones with MiXCR. Duplicate CDR3 protein sequences are folded into a single record with the most common DNA and genes. In this sample the table shows 400,000 to 650,000 distinct CDR3 sequences, approximately 7.7% of which occur a single time. The ten biggest clones cover about an eighth of the sample. The sequences come from PBMCs from blood, collected around 25 months after vaccination. The source is a man aged 50 to 69 who received an inactivated influenza vaccine. Donor details come from another sample of the same person, matched by shared clones. The V and J segments used are TRBV7-9 and TRBJ2-7; TRBD1 might be the D gene, on 6 matching bases. The CDR3 reads as follows: CASSLYRDEQYF. The bases are TGTGCCAGCAGCTTGTACAGGGACGAGCAGTACTTC.